The 9 T cell receptor beta chains presented below share a single source sample, sequenced in a study of OX40 agonist ivuxolimab in advanced cancers. Assay: immunoSEQ multiplex PCR; the TCRdb copy retains only in-frame clones and omits some. The sample gives over 65,000 clones, 80% to 95% of which show up once; approximately 10% is in the top ten. This sample comprised CD4+ or CD8+ T cells sorted from blood, obtained in a trial of the OX40 agonist ivuxolimab. All receptors come from an adult with an advanced solid tumor such as melanoma, head and neck, liver or kidney cancer.

The rearrangement joins TRBV9 to TRBJ1-3, with D possibly being TRBD1 (5 bases). V was shortened by 0 bases and J by 0 bases, with 16 bases between the two germline ends. The CDR3 extends over 18 amino acids. Per germline, CDR1 SGDLS and CDR2 YYNGEE. The CDR3 bases are TGTGCCAGCAGCGTAGAGGGACCGGTAACATACTCTGGAAACACCATATATTTT. Amino acid sequence: CASSVEGPVTYSGNTIYF.

The chain employs TRBV19 and TRBJ1-1; possible D gene TRBD1, 5 bases. Germline CDR1 and CDR2: LNHDA and SQIVND (reference sequence). The V end was cut by 5 bases, the J end by 1 base, with 11 bases between. The CDR3 contains 14 residues. As DNA, the CDR3 is TGTGCCAGTAGTCCCGGGGGGGAGAACACTGAAGCTTTCTTT. Its protein product is CASSPGGENTEAFF.

In DNA, the CDR3 is TGTGCCAGCAGGGAATGGGCCGTCACTGAAGCTTTCTTT. Translating gives CASREWAVTEAFF. The chain employs TRBV27 and TRBJ1-1; D remains unclear. This CDR3 spans 13 amino acids. V was shortened by 6 bases and J by 4 bases, with 12 bases between the two germline ends. The germline V gene encodes CDR1 MNHEY and CDR2 SMNVEV (reference sequence).

J is TRBJ2-5 and V is TRBV13, with a tentative D call TRBD2 (5 bases). The V and J ends lost 4 bases and 7 bases respectively, with 16 bases between them. CDR3 length: 14 residues. Germline V lookup: CDR1 PRHDT, CDR2 FYEKMQ (reference sequence). Here the CDR3 reads CASSSRLAGTTQYF. The DNA of the CDR3 is TGTGCCAGCAGCTCCCGACTCGCGGGTACGACCCAGTACTTC.

This sequence joins TRBV19 and TRBJ1-6; TRBD1 aligns across 8 bases. The CDR3 has 15 amino acids. Germline values: CDR1 LNHDA, CDR2 SQIVND (reference sequence). The junction had 6 bases not matched to a gene; V was cut back by 5 bases and J by 6 bases. The CDR3 DNA is TGTGCCAGTAGTCCTCTCGGACAGGGTAATTCACCCCTCCACTTT. Protein: CASSPLGQGNSPLHF.

This clone came up a few times. The same CDR3 also results from other DNA sequences found in this sample. In DNA form, the CDR3 reads TGTGCCAGCAGTTACTCGCGAGGCGCCGGCACTGAAGCTTTCTTT. Protein product: CASSYSRGAGTEAFF. The chain links TRBV6-5 to TRBJ1-1; D gene uncertain. Germline lookup yields CDR1 MNHEY and CDR2 SVGAGI. The V gene lost 0 bases and the J gene lost 4 bases, with 12 bases spanning the gap. This CDR3 comprises 15 residues.

The chain has TRBV11-2 and TRBJ2-5, with a weak D call TRBD1 (5 bases). There are 15 residues in the CDR3. The germline V and J ends were trimmed by 1 base and 5 bases, with 14 bases remaining between them. The germline CDR1 and CDR2 sequences are SGHAT and FQNNGV. The CDR3: CASSLVGALGETQYF. The CDR3 DNA follows: TGTGCCAGCAGCTTAGTTGGGGCGTTGGGTGAGACCCAGTACTTC.

The chain joins TRBV7-9 to TRBJ1-1; D ambiguous. The germline gives CDR1 SEHNR, CDR2 FQNEAQ (reference sequence). The CDR3 covers 12 residues. The V gene lost 1 base and the J gene lost 4 bases, with 4 bases spanning the gap. The CDR3 DNA is TGTGCCAGCAGCTTAGGGGTCACTGAAGCTTTCTTT. Its protein product is CASSLGVTEAFF.

The V call is TRBV5-1, the J call TRBJ2-7; no reliable D call. V lost 0 bases and J lost 5, with 6 bases in between. This CDR3 has 12 residues. CDR1 is SGHRS and CDR2 is YFSETQ in the germline V gene. In DNA, the CDR3 is TGCGCCAGCAGCTTGGAGGGCAACGAGCAGTACTTC. Translated, it gives CASSLEGNEQYF.